The next 19 T cell receptor beta chains were all read from a single sample in a study of blood T cells in healthy people across ages. Next came a second PCR, run for about 7 to 12 cycles, which used a sample-barcoded 5' primer along with a J-beta primer mix. TCRdb reprocessed the 5' RACE reads via MiXCR and lists one record per CDR3 protein. The sample contains about 630,000 distinct CDR3 sequences, more than 20% of which appear only once. What was sequenced was blood. These receptors all come from a man aged 65 to 79 in good health.

This clonotype was counted only a few times. J is TRBJ2-5 and V is TRBV9; D might be TRBD1 or TRBD2, each matching 7 bases. The DNA end favors TRBJ2-7, so the J call may be wrong. The CDR3 sequence is 15 residues long. Germline CDR1 reads SGDLS; CDR2 reads YYNGEE. The CDR3, as DNA: TGTGCCAGCCTAATCAGGGGAGGGGGCCCCAGCGAGCAGTACTTC. Protein: CASLIRGGGPSEQYF.

V and J are TRBV20-1 and TRBJ2-5; the match to TRBD2 covers 11 bases. With the DNA end fitting TRBJ2-1 better, the J assignment may be wrong. CDR3 length: 16 amino acids. The germline CDR1 and CDR2 sequences are DFQATT and SNEGSKA (reference sequence). CDR3 bases: TGCAGTGCTAGACCGACGACTAGCGGGATTCTCAATGAGCAGTTCTTC. Its translation: CSARPTTSGILNEQFF.

This chain joins TRBV20-1 and TRBJ2-3, with TRBD1 identical over 7 bases. CDR3 length equals 15 residues. Germline CDR1 is DFQATT and CDR2 is SNEGSKA (reference sequence). V was clipped by 3 bases and J by 1 base; unmatched bases: 7. The CDR3 region has the DNA TGCAGTGCTAGCTCCGGACAGGCTGGCACAGATACGCAGTATTTT. It codes for CSASSGQAGTDTQYF.

This chain uses TRBV3-1 with TRBJ2-2; D is uncertain. The CDR3 has 14 amino acids. Per germline, CDR1 LGHDT and CDR2 YNNKEL (reference sequence). V was clipped by 2 bases and J by 1 base, with 5 bases between them. The CDR3 protein is CASSQRVNTGELFF. The CDR3 nucleotides are TGTGCCAGCAGCCAAAGGGTGAACACCGGGGAGCTGTTTTTT.

This sequence joins TRBV5-1 and TRBJ1-4; 7 bases match TRBD1. The germline gives CDR1 SGHRS, CDR2 YFSETQ. The junction had 7 bases not matched to a gene; V was cut back by 0 bases and J by 8 bases. The CDR3 totals 15 residues. This CDR3 is CASSLGDSPGEKLFF. Written as DNA, the CDR3 is TGCGCCAGCAGCTTGGGGGACAGCCCAGGGGAAAAACTGTTTTTT.

In its sample, this clonotype was seen many times. The rearrangement joins TRBV14 to TRBJ2-7; 10 nucleotides agree with TRBD2. The CDR3 extends over 14 amino acids. The germline gives CDR1 SGHDN, CDR2 FVKESK. V trimming: 4 bases; J trimming: 6 bases; junction bases outside the gene matches: 6. This CDR3 is CASSLTSGVFEQYF. The CDR3 DNA is TGTGCCAGCAGCCTCACTAGCGGGGTATTCGAGCAGTACTTC.

This clonotype came up a few times. V usage is TRBV2 and J usage is TRBJ2-7, with no clear D. Looked up from germline, CDR1 is SNHLY and CDR2 is FYNNEI. The V end was cut by 3 bases, the J end by 4 bases, with 7 bases between. This CDR3 is 12 amino acids long. CDR3 sequence (DNA): TGTGCCAGCAGTGAGGAGTATTACGAGCAGTACTTC. It codes for CASSEEYYEQYF.

V gene TRBV5-1 combines with J gene TRBJ2-7, with TRBD2 identical over 7 bases. V shed 3 bases, J shed 0 bases, and the junction held 6 bases outside the gene matches. The CDR3 totals 15 residues. Per germline, CDR1 SGHRS and CDR2 YFSETQ. The CDR3 loop reads CASSSSGLVSYEQYF. The CDR3 DNA sequence: TGCGCCAGCAGCTCAAGCGGACTAGTCTCCTACGAGCAGTACTTC. Combining the CDR3 with reference TRBV5-1 and TRBJ2-7 gives the whole variable domain KAGVTQTPRYLIKTRGQQVTLSCSPISGHRSVSWYQQTPGQGLQFLFEYFSETQRNKGNFPGRFSGRQFSNSRSEMNVSTLELGDSALYLCASSSSGLVSYEQYFGPGTRLTVT.

This clonotype came up many times. CDR3 DNA: TGTGCCAGCAAGACGGACAGGGGGCATTTAGATACGCAGTATTTT. Protein: CASKTDRGHLDTQYF. The V call is TRBV6-1, the J call TRBJ2-3; 11 nucleotides line up with TRBD1. This CDR3 is 15 amino acids long. Germline V lookup: CDR1 MNHNS, CDR2 SASEGT. J was trimmed by 5 bases and V by 7 bases; bases with no gene match: 8.

This clonotype was seen more than once but under ten times. The chain employs TRBV9 and TRBJ2-5; tentatively, D is TRBD1 (5 bases). V was cut by 0 bases and J by 3 bases, with 12 bases left in between. Germline loops: CDR1 SGDLS, CDR2 YYNGEE. This CDR3 comprises 15 residues. CDR3 in amino acids: CASSVEGNPKETQYF. Here the CDR3 DNA reads TGTGCCAGCAGCGTAGAGGGGAACCCTAAAGAGACCCAGTACTTC.

This clonotype was observed a handful of times. The CDR3 does not close with the conserved phenylalanine or tryptophan, likely indicating a read error. This chain joins TRBV28 and TRBJ2-4; D is ambiguous. Trimming stripped 5 bases from V and 5 bases from J, with 10 bases between. CDR3 length: 13 residues. Per germline, CDR1 MDHEN and CDR2 SYDVKM. The DNA of the CDR3 is TGTGCCAGCAGTCTCCGTAACGAAAACATTCAGTACCTC. It codes for CASSLRNENIQYL.

The rearrangement joins TRBV9 to TRBJ2-2; D is unresolved. This CDR3 has 14 amino acids. Trimming pared 5 bases from V and 3 bases from J, leaving 11 bases between. Germline-derived CDR1 and CDR2 are SGDLS and YYNGEE. The CDR3 here is CASRFDPDTGELFF. In DNA form, the CDR3 reads TGTGCCAGCAGGTTCGACCCAGACACCGGGGAGCTGTTTTTT.

This clonotype was observed a few times. The chain uses TRBV2 and TRBJ2-1; tentative D call: TRBD1 (6 bases). Germline CDR1 is SNHLY and CDR2 is FYNNEI. Trimming shortened V by 2 bases and J by 5 bases, and 13 bases separated the two germline ends. The CDR3 spans 15 residues. The DNA of the CDR3 is TGTGCCAGCAGTGAACTCACAGGGCTAAACAATGAGCAGTTCTTC. Its protein is CASSELTGLNNEQFF.

The gene calls are TRBV20-1 and TRBJ1-2; possibly TRBD1 for D (6 bases). Trimming left V 2 bases short and J 0 bases short, with 22 bases between. This CDR3 comprises 18 residues. Germline CDR1 and CDR2: DFQATT and SNEGSKA (reference sequence). CDR3 in DNA: TGCAGTGCTAGAAACGGACAGACGGGCATTGAAGCTAACTATGGCTACACCTTC. Translation gives CSARNGQTGIEANYGYTF.

The chain recombines TRBV27 with TRBJ2-1; possibly TRBD1 or TRBD2 for D (5 bases each). The end of the DNA is better explained by TRBJ2-5, so the J call may be wrong. CDR3 length: 13 residues. Germline CDR1 is MNHEY and CDR2 is SMNVEV (reference sequence). CDR3 residues: CASTGTKRETQYF. CDR3 DNA: TGTGCCAGTACCGGGACGAAGAGGGAGACCCAGTACTTC.

The chain joins TRBV7-2 to TRBJ1-2; 8 nucleotides agree with TRBD1. Germline V gives CDR1 SGHTA, CDR2 FQGNSA. This CDR3 contains 14 residues. V gave up 5 bases and J gave up 2 bases; unmatched junction bases: 4. The CDR3 sequence: CASSRRQGNYGYTF. The CDR3 DNA reads TGTGCCAGCAGCCGGAGACAGGGGAACTATGGCTACACCTTC.

The chain links TRBV24-1 to TRBJ2-1; D unclear. In germline, CDR1 is KGHDR, CDR2 SFDVKD. Deletions cut 4 bases from V and 9 bases from J, with 12 bases between. The CDR3 sequence is 13 residues long. CDR3 protein: CATSDPQRSEQFF. The CDR3 coding sequence is TGTGCCACCAGTGACCCTCAACGCAGTGAGCAGTTCTTC.

V usage is TRBV20-1 and J usage is TRBJ2-5, with D unclear. The length of the CDR3 is 11 residues. Trimming removed 0 bases at V and 11 bases at J, with 10 bases between. Germline CDR1 DFQATT, CDR2 SNEGSKA (reference sequence). CDR3 bases: TGCAGTGCTAGAGATTTGGTAGAGCAGTACTTC. Protein: CSARDLVEQYF.

The chain recombines TRBV20-1 with TRBJ2-3; 7 nucleotides line up with TRBD2. The V and J ends lost 0 bases and 2 bases, in that order; junction bases with no gene match: 5. Germline V gene sequence: CDR1 DFQATT, CDR2 SNEGSKA (reference sequence). The CDR3 extends over 15 amino acids. The CDR3 DNA is TGCAGTGCTAGAGATCCGGGACTACACACAGATACGCAGTATTTT. Its translation: CSARDPGLHTDTQYF.